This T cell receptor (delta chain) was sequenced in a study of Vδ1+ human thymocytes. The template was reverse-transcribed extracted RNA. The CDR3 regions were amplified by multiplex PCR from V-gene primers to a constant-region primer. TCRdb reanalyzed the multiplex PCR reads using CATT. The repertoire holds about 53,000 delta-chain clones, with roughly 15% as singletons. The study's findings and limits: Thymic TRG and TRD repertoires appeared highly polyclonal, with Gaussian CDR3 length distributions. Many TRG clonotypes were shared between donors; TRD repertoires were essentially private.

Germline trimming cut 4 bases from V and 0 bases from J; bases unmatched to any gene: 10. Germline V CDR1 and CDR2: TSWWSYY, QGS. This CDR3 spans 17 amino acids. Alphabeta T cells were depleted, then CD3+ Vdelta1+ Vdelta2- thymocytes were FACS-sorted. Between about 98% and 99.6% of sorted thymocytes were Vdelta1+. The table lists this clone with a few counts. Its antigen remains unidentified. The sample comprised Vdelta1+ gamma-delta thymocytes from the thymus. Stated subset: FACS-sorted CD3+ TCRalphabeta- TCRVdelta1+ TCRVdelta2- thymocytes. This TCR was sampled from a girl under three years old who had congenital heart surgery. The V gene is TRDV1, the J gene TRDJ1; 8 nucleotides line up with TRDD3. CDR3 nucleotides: TGTGCTCTTGGGGGACCGGGCTGGGGGACGTACACCGATAAACTCATCTTT. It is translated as CALGGPGWGTYTDKLIF.